The table lists the clone carrying this T cell receptor (beta chain) with a few counts. This entry belongs to a study of blood T cell repertoires in COVID-19. At the level of the study: T cells, B-cell-depleted T cells, or PBMCs supplied cDNA or gDNA.

Per the authors' pipeline: Using reference gene primer amplification, nucleated cell counts were estimated. Clones were sequenced by immunoSEQ multiplex PCR, and TCRdb holds only the in-frame ones, with some missing. V, J and clone size are taken as reported in that table, and D and trimming were inferred from the DNA itself. Among more than 95,000 clones listed, 70% to 75% were seen once. Unmatched junction bases numbered 3, after V lost 3 bases and J lost 0 bases. Germline CDR1 SGDLS, CDR2 YYNGEE. The CDR3 length is 15 residues. Material: peripheral blood. This receptor was identified in a man older than 75 with COVID-19, enrolled during active disease. The V and J genes are TRBV9 and TRBJ2-7, with TRBD1 matching 10 bases. The DNA for the CDR3 is TGTGCCAGCAGCGGGGGACAGGGGAGCTCCTACGAGCAGTACTTC. Protein: CASSGGQGSSYEQYF.